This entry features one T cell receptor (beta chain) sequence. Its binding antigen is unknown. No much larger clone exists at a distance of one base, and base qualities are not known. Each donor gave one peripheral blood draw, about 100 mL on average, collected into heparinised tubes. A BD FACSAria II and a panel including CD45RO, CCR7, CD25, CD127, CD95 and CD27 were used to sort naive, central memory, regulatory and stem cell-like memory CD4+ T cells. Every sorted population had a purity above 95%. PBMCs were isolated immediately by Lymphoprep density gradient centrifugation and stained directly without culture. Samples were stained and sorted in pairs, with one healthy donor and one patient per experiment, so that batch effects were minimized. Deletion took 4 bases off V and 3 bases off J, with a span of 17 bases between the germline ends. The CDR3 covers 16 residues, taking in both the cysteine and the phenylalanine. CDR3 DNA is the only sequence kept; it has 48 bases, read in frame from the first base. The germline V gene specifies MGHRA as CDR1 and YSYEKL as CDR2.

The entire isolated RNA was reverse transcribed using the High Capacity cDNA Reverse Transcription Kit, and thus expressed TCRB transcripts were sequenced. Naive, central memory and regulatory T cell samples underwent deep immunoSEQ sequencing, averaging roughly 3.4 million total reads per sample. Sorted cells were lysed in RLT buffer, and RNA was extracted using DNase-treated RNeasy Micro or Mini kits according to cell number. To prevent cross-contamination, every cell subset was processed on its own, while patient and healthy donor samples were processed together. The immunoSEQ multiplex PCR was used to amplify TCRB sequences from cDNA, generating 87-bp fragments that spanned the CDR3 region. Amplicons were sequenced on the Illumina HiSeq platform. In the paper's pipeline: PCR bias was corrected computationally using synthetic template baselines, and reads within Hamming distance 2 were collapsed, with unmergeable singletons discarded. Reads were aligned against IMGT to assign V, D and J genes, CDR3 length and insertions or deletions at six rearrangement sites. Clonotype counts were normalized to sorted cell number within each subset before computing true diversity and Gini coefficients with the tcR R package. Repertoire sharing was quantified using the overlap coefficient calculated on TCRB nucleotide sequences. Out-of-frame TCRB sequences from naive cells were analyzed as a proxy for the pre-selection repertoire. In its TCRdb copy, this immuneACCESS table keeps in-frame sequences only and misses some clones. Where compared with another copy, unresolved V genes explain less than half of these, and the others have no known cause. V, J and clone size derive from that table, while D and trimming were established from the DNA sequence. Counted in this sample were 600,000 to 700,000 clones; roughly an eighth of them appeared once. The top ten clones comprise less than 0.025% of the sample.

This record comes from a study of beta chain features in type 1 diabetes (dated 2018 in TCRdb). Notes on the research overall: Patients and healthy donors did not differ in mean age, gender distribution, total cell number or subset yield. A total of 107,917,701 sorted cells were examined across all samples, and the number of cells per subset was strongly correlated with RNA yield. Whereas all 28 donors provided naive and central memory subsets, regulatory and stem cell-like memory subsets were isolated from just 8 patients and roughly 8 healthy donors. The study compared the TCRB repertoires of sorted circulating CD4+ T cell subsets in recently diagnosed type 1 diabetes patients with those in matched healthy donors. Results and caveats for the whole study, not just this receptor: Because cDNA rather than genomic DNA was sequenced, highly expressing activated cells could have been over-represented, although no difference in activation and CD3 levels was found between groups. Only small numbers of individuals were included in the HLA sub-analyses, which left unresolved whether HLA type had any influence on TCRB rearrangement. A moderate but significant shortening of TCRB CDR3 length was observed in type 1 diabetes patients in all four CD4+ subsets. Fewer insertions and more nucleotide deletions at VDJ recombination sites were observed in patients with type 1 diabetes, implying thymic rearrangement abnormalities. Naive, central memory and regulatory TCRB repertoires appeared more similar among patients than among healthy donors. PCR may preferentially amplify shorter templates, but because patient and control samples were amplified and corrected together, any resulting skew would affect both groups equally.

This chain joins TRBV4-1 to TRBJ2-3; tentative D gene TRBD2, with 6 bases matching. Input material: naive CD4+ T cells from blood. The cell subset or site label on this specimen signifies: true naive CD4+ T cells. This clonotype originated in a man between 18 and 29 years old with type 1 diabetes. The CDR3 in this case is CASSRPPEGLTDTQYF. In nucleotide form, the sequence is TGCGCCAGCAGCCGACCTCCGGAGGGTCTTACAGATACGCAGTATTTT.